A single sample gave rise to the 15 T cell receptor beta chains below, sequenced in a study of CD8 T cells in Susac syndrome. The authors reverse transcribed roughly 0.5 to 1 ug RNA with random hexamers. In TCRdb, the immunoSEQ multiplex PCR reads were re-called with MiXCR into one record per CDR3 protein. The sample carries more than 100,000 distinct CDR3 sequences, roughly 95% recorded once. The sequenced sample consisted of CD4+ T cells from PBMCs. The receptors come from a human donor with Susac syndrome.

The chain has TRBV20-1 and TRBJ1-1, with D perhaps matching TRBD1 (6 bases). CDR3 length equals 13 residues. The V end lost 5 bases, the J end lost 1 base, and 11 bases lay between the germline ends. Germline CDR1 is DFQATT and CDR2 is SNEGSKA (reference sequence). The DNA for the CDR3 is TGCAGTGCTCAGGGGACGGCGAACACTGAAGCTTTCTTT. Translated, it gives CSAQGTANTEAFF.

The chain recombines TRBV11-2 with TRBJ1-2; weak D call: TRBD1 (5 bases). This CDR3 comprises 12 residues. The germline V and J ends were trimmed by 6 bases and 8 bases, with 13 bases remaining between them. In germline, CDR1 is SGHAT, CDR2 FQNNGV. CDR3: CASRAGSPGYTF. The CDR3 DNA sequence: TGTGCCAGCAGAGCAGGGTCTCCCGGCTACACCTTC.

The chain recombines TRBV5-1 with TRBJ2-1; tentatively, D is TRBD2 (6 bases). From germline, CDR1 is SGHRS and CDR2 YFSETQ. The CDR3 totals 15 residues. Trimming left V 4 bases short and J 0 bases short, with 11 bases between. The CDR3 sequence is CASSLMGGSYNEQFF. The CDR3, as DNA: TGCGCCAGCAGCCTGATGGGGGGCTCCTACAATGAGCAGTTCTTC.

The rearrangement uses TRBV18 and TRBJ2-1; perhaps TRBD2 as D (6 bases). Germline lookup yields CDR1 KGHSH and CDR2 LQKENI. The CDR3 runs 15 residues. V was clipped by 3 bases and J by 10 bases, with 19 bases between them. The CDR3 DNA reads TGTGCCAGCTCACCGTACCCCGGGACTTTGGGCGAGCAGTTCTTC. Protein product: CASSPYPGTLGEQFF.

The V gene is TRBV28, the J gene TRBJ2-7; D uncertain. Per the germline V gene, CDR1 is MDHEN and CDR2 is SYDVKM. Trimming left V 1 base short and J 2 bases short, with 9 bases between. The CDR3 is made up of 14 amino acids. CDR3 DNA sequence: TGTGCCAGCAGTTTATTGCCCAGGACCTACGAGCAGTACTTC. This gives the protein CASSLLPRTYEQYF.

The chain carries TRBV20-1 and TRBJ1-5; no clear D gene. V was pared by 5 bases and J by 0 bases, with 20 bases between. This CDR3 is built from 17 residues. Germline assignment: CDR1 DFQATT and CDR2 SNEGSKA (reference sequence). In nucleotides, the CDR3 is TGCAGTGCTCCGCAGCGATGGACCAGTAGTAGCAATCAGCCCCAGCATTTT. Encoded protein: CSAPQRWTSSSNQPQHF.

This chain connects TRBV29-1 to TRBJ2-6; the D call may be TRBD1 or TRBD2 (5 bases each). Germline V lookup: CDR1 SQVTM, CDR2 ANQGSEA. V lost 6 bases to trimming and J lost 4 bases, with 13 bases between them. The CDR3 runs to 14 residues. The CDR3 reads CSVLEGSGANVLTF. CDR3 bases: TGCAGCGTCCTAGAGGGGTCCGGGGCCAACGTCCTGACTTTC.

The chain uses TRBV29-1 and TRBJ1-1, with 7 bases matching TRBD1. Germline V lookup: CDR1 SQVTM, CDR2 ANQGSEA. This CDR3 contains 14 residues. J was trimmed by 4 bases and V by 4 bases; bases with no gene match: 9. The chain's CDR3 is CSVGPGQGGTEAFF. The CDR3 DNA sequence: TGCAGCGTTGGACCCGGCCAGGGGGGCACTGAAGCTTTCTTT.

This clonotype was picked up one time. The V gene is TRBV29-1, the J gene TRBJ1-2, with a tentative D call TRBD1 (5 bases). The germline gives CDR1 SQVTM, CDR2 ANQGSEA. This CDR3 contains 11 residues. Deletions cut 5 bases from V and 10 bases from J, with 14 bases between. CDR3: CSVSRDLVYTF. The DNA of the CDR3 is TGCAGCGTTTCCCGGGACCTTGTCTACACCTTC.

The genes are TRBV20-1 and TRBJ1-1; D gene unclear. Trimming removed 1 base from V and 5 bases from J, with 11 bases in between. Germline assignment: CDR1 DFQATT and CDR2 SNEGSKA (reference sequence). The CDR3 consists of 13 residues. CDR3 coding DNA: TGCAGTGCTAGAGCCTCGGAGTCGACTGAAGCTTTCTTT. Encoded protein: CSARASESTEAFF.

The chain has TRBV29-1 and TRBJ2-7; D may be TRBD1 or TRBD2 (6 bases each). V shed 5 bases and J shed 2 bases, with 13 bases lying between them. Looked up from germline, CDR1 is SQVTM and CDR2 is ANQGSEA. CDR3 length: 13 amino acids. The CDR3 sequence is CSVRGGQTYEQYF. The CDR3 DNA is TGCAGCGTTCGTGGGGGGCAGACCTACGAGCAGTACTTC.

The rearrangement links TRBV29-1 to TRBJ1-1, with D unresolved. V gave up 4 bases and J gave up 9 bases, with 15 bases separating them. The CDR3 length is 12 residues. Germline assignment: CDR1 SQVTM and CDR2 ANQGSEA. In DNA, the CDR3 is TGCAGCGTTGTAAACAGCGAAGTGCAAGCTTTCTTT. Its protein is CSVVNSEVQAFF. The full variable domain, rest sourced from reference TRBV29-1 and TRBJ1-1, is SAVISQKPSRDICQRGTSLTIQCQVDSQVTMMFWYRQQPGQSLTLIATANQGSEATYESGFVIDKFPISRPNLTFSTLTVSNMSPEDSSIYLCSVVNSEVQAFFGQGTRLTVV.

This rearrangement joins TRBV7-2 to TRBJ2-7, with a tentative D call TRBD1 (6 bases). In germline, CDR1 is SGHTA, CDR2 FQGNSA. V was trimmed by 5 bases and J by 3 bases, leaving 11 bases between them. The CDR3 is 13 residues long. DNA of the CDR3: TGTGCCAGCAGCCAACTGACAGGCTACGAGCAGTACTTC. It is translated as CASSQLTGYEQYF.

CDR3 residues: CSARSGTSGTGEQYF. The CDR3 bases are TGCAGTGCTAGAAGCGGGACTAGCGGGACGGGGGAGCAGTACTTC. The rearrangement uses TRBV20-1 and TRBJ2-7; 13 nucleotides agree with TRBD2. Trimming took 2 bases from V and 7 from J; bases not matched to a gene: 8. The germline V gene has CDR1 DFQATT and CDR2 SNEGSKA (reference sequence). The CDR3 has 15 amino acids.

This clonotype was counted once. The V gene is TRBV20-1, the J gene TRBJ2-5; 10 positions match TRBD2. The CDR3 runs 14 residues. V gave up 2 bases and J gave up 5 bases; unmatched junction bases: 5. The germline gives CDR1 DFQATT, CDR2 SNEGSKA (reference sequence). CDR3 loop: CSARPTSGMETQYF. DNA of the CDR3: TGCAGTGCTAGACCAACTAGCGGGATGGAGACCCAGTACTTC.